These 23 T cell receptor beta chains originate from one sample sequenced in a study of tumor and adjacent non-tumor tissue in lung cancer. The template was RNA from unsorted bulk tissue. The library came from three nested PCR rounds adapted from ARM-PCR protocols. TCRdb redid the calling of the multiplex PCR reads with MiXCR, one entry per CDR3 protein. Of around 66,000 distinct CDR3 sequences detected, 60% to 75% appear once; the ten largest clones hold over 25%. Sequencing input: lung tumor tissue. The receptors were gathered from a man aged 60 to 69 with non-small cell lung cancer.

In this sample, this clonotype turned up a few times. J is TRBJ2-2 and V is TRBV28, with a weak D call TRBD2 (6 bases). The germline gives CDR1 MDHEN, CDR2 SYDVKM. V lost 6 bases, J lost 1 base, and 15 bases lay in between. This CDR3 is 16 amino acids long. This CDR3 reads CASRRLSGLNTGELFF. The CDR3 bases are TGTGCCAGCAGAAGACTTAGCGGATTGAACACCGGGGAGCTGTTTTTT.

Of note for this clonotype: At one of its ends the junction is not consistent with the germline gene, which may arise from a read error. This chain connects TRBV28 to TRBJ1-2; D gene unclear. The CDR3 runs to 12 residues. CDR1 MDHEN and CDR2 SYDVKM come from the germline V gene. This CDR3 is CASSLAWYGYTF. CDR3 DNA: TGTGCCAGCAGTTTAGCATGGTATGGCTACACTTTC.

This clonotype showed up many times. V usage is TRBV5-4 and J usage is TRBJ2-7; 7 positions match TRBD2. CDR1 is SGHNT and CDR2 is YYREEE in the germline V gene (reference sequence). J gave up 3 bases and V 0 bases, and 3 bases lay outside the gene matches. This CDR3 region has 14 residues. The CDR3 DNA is TGTGCCAGCAGCTTGGAGACTAGCAGCTACGAGCAGTACTTC. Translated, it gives CASSLETSSYEQYF.

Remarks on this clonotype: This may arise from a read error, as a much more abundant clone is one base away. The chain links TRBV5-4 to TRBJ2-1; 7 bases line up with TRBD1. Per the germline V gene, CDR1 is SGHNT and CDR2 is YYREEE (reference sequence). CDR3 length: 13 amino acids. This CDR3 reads CACSLQGRNEQFF. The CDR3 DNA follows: TGTGCCTGCAGCTTACAGGGGCGAAATGAGCAGTTCTTC.

The DNA for the CDR3 is TGTGCCAGCAGCTTAGACCAGGGGGATAATGAGCAGTTCTTC. It codes for CASSLDQGDNEQFF. The rearrangement uses TRBV7-3 and TRBJ2-1; 7 bases align to TRBD1. CDR3 size: 14 residues. CDR1 is SGHTA and CDR2 is FQGTGA in the germline V gene. V was clipped by 2 bases and J by 7 bases; unmatched bases: 5.

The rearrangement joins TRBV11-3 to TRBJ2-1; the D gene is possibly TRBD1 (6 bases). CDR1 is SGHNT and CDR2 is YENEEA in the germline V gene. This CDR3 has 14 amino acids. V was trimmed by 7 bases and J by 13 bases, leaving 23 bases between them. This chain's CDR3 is CASTLGGEGGDQFF. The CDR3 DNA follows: TGTGCCAGCACCCTCGGTGGCGAAGGGGGTGATCAGTTCTTC.

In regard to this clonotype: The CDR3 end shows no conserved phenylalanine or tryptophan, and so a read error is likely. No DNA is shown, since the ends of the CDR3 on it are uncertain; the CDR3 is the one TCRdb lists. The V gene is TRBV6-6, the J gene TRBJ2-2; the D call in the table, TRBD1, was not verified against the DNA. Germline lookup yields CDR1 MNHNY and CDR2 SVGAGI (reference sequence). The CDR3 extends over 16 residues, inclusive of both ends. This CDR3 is CASSSGQGANTGELYY.

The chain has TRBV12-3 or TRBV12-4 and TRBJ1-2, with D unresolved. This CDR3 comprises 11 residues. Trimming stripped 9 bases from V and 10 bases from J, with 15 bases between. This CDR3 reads CASVTYGAYTF. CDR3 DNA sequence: TGTGCCAGTGTGACTTACGGCGCCTACACCTTC.

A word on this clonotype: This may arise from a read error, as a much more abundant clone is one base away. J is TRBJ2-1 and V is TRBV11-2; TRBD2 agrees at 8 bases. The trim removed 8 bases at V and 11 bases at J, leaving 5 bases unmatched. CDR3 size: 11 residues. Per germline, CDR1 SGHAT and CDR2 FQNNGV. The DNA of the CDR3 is TGTGCCAGCGGACTAGCCTACAAGCAGTTCTTC. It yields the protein CASGLAYKQFF.

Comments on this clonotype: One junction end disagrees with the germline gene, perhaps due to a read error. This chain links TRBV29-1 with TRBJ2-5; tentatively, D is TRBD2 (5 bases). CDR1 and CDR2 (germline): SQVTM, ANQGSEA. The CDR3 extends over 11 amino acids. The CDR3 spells CSVAREETKYF. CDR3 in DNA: TGTAGCGTTGCCCGAGAAGAGACCAAGTACTTC.

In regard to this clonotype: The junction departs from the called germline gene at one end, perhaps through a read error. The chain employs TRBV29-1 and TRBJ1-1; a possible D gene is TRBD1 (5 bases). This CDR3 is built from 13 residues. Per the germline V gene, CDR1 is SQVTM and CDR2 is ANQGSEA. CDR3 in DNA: TGCAGCGTCAACGGAGGGGTGAACGCTGAAGCTGTCTTT. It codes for CSVNGGVNAEAVF.

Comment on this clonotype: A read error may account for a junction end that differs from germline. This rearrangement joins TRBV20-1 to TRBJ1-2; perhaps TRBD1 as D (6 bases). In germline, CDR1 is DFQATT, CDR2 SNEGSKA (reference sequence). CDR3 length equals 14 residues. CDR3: CNARPQQGHYGYTF. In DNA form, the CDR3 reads TGCAATGCTAGACCTCAACAGGGTCACTATGGCTACACCTTC.

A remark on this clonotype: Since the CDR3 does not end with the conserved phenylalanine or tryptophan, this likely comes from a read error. CDR3 sequence reads: CSVRPGTGTKAFY. The CDR3 DNA sequence: TGCAGCGTTCGTCCCGGGACAGGAACCAAAGCTTTCTAT. The V and J genes are TRBV29-1 and TRBJ1-1, with 8 bases matching TRBD1. CDR1 and CDR2 from the germline V gene are SQVTM and ANQGSEA. The V and J ends lost 5 bases and 9 bases, in that order; junction bases with no gene match: 11. There are 13 residues in the CDR3.

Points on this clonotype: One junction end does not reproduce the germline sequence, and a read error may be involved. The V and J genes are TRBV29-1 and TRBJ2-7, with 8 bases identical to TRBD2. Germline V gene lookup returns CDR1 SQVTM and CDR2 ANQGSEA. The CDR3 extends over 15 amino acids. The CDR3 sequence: CSVEDPGLVTGEQHF. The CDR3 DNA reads TGCAGCGTTGAAGACCCGGGACTAGTGACGGGGGAACAGCACTTC.

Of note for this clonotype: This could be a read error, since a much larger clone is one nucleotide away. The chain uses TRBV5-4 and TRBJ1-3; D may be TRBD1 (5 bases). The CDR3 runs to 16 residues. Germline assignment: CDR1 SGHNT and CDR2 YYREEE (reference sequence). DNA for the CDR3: TGTGCCAGCAGCTCTGGGTCAGGGTCTACTGGAGACACCATATATTTT. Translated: CASSSGSGSTGDTIYF.

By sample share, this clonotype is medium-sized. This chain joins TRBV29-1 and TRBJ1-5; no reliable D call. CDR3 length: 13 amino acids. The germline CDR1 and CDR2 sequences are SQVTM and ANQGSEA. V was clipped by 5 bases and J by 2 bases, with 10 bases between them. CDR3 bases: TGCAGCGTTATCAGTAATGGCAATCAGCCCCAGCATTTT. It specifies CSVISNGNQPQHF. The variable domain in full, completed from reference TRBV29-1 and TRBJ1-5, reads SAVISQKPSRDICQRGTSLTIQCQVDSQVTMMFWYRQQPGQSLTLIATANQGSEATYESGFVIDKFPISRPNLTFSTLTVSNMSPEDSSIYLCSVISNGNQPQHFGDGTRLSIL.

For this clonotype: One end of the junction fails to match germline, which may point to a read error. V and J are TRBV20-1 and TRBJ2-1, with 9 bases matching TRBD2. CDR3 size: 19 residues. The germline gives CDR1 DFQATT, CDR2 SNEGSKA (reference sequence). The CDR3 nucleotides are TGTAGTGCTAGTAAGCCCGGACTAGCGAGAGTGAGGGTCTACAATGAGCAGTTCTTC. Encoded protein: CSASKPGLARVRVYNEQFF.

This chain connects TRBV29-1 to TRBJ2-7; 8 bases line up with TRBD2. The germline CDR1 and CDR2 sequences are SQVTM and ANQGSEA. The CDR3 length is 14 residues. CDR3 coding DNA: TGCAGGGTATACACCGGGACTAGTAACTACGAGCAGTACTTC. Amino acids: CRVYTGTSNYEQYF.

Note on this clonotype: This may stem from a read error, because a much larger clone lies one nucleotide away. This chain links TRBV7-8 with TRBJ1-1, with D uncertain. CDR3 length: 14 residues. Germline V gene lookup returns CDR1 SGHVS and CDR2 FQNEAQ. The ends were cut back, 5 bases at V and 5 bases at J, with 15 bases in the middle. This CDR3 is CASSTSKVGTEAFF. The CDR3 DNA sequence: TGTGCCAGCAGCACATCCAAGGTGGGGACTGAAGCTTTCTTT.

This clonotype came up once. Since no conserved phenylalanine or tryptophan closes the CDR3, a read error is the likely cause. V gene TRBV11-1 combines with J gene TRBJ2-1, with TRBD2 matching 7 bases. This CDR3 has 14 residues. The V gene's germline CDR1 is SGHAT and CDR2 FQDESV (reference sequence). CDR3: CVSERWEGHGEQFY. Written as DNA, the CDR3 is TGTGTCAGCGAGAGGTGGGAGGGCCATGGTGAGCAGTTCTAC.

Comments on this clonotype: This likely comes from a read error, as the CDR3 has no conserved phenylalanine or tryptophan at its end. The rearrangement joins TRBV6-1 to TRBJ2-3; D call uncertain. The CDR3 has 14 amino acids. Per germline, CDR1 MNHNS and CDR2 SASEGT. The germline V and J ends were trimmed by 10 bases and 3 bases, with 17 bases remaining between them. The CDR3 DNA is TGTGCCAACAATTCGGAGCGTTCGACAGATACGCAGTATTTA. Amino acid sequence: CANNSERSTDTQYL.

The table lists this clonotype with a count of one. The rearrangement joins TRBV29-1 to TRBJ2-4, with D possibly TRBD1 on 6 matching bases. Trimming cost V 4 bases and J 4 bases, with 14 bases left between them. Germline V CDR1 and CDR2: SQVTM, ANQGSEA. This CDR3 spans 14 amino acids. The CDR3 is CSVGDVTGKNIQYF. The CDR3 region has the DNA TGCAGCGTTGGAGATGTGACAGGTAAAAACATTCAGTACTTC.

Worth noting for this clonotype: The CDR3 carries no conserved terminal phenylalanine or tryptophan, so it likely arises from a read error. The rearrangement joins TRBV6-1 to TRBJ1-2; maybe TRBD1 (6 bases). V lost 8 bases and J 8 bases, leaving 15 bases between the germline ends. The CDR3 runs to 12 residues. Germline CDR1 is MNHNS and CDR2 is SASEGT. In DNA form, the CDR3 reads TGTGCCAGCGGGGGGACAACGTGGGGCTACACCATC. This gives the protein CASGGTTWGYTI.